One sample yielded the 21 T cell receptor beta chains listed below, sequenced in a study of shared clonotypes between healthy human individuals. The assay was immunoSEQ multiplex PCR, and TCRdb's table has in-frame clones only and misses some. Of 2 million to 3 million clones listed, under 95% are singletons. Sequenced: naive CD4+ T cells from PBMCs. Subset noted: CD45RA+ positively selected. These TCRs come from a man between 18 and 29 years old in good health. Some clones in this sample may be carry-over from other donors' samples.

A single count supports this clone. This chain links TRBV30 with TRBJ1-3; 7 nucleotides line up with TRBD1. From germline, CDR1 is GTSNPN and CDR2 SVGIG (reference sequence). CDR3 length: 16 residues. V lost 2 bases and J lost 0; bases outside the gene matches: 7. In DNA, the CDR3 is TGTGCCTGGAGTCTTCTTGGACAGGTCTCTGGAAACACCATATATTTT. This sequence encodes CAWSLLGQVSGNTIYF.

This clone has just one count. The chain recombines TRBV12-5 with TRBJ2-1; no definite D call. Germline V lookup: CDR1 LGHNT, CDR2 FRNRAP. V lost 1 base and J lost 10, with 14 bases in between. The CDR3 sequence is 14 residues long. The CDR3 protein is CASGLAPTFGEQFF. The CDR3 bases are TGTGCTAGTGGTTTGGCTCCAACCTTCGGGGAGCAGTTCTTC.

The V gene is TRBV29-1, the J gene TRBJ2-7; possibly TRBD2 for D (6 bases). Trimming cost V 7 bases and J 6 bases, with 19 bases left between them. Germline V gene sequence: CDR1 SQVTM, CDR2 ANQGSEA. CDR3 length: 13 amino acids. This chain's CDR3 is CSASGLGRTEQYF. CDR3 nucleotides: TGCAGCGCTTCGGGACTGGGCAGGACCGAGCAGTACTTC.

The chain joins TRBV23-1 to TRBJ1-5; no clear D. TRBV23-1 is sorted into the ORF group, with uncertain function. V was shortened by 11 bases and J by 6 bases, with 17 bases between the two germline ends. This CDR3 has 13 residues. The CDR3 sequence is CAVMRVDGQPQHF. CDR3 in DNA: TGCGCCGTAATGAGGGTGGATGGTCAGCCCCAGCATTTT.

The genes are TRBV28 and TRBJ2-7, with D tentatively TRBD2 (5 bases). Per the germline V gene, CDR1 is MDHEN and CDR2 is SYDVKM. V lost 11 bases and J 2 bases, leaving 13 bases between the germline ends. The CDR3 consists of 12 residues. The CDR3 spells CAVRGSAYEQYF. DNA for the CDR3: TGTGCCGTCCGTGGGAGTGCCTACGAGCAGTACTTC. Looking up the rest from reference TRBV28 and TRBJ2-7 gives the full variable domain: DVKVTQSSRYLVKRTGEKVFLECVQDMDHENMFWYRQDPGLGLRLIYFSYDVKMKEKGDIPEGYSVSREKKERFSLILESASTNQTSMYLCAVRGSAYEQYFGPGTRLTVT.

V and J are TRBV6-5 and TRBJ2-5, with 13 bases aligning to TRBD2. The CDR3 runs 15 residues. Germline V gives CDR1 MNHEY, CDR2 SVGAGI. J gave up 9 bases and V 5 bases, and 9 bases lay outside the gene matches. The CDR3 loop is CASSTSGRGPGAQYF. DNA of the CDR3: TGTGCCAGCAGTACTAGCGGGAGGGGTCCGGGAGCCCAGTACTTC.

The chain is built from TRBV15 and TRBJ2-2; the D call may be TRBD1 or TRBD2 (6 bases each). V was pared by 5 bases and J by 5 bases, with 18 bases between. In germline, CDR1 is LNHNV, CDR2 YYDKDF (reference sequence). The CDR3 consists of 16 residues. CDR3 sequence (DNA): TGTGCCACCAGCTCCCCGGCCGGGGGCGCGACCGGGGAGCTGTTTTTT. Protein sequence: CATSSPAGGATGELFF.

This rearrangement joins TRBV11-2 to TRBJ2-7; no definite D call. Germline V gene sequence: CDR1 SGHAT, CDR2 FQNNGV. Between the trimmed V and J ends, which lost 0 bases and 0 bases, there was a span of 6 bases. CDR3 length: 14 amino acids. This CDR3 is CASSLEVSSYEQYF. The CDR3, as DNA: TGTGCCAGCAGCTTAGAAGTCAGCTCCTACGAGCAGTACTTC.

The genes are TRBV5-8 and TRBJ1-1, with TRBD1 matching 8 bases. The CDR3 consists of 12 residues. Trimming cost V 5 bases and J 8 bases; bases outside gene matches: 5. Germline CDR1 reads SGHTS; CDR2 reads YDEGEE. CDR3: CASRSQGDEAFF. CDR3 DNA: TGTGCCAGCAGGTCACAGGGGGACGAAGCTTTCTTT.

The chain employs TRBV2 and TRBJ2-7, with 7 bases aligning to TRBD1. The length of the CDR3 is 12 residues. Unmatched junction bases numbered 4, after V lost 5 bases and J lost 6 bases. CDR1 is SNHLY, CDR2 FYNNEI, per germline. This CDR3 is CASSKGAAEQYF. The CDR3 nucleotides read TGTGCCAGCAGTAAGGGGGCCGCCGAGCAGTACTTC.

J is TRBJ1-4 and V is TRBV5-1, with D perhaps TRBD1 (6 bases). V lost 3 bases and J 7 bases, leaving 16 bases between the germline ends. This CDR3 has 15 amino acids. In germline, CDR1 is SGHRS, CDR2 YFSETQ. The CDR3 sequence: CASSWWGAAGEKLFF. In DNA, the CDR3 is TGCGCCAGCAGCTGGTGGGGGGCTGCAGGTGAAAAACTGTTTTTT.

CDR3 bases: TGTGCCAGCAGCTCCGGGGGACCTAATTCCTACGAGCAGTACTTC. Translating it yields CASSSGGPNSYEQYF. J is TRBJ2-7 and V is TRBV7-9; D may be TRBD2 (6 bases). V was trimmed by 4 bases and J by 1 base, leaving 14 bases between them. This CDR3 has 15 amino acids. Germline V gene sequence: CDR1 SEHNR, CDR2 FQNEAQ (reference sequence).

This rearrangement joins TRBV28 to TRBJ2-5, with D hard to call. CDR3 length: 13 amino acids. Germline V lookup: CDR1 MDHEN, CDR2 SYDVKM. V dropped 6 bases and J dropped 5 bases, with 13 bases sitting between them. The CDR3 region has the DNA TGTGCCAGCAGACCCGGACCTACGGAGACCCAGTACTTC. Residues: CASRPGPTETQYF.

CDR3 bases: TGTGCCAGCAGCTTGCGGACTAGCGGGAGTTCGGCCGGGGAGCTGTTTTTT. Its protein is CASSLRTSGSSAGELFF. J is TRBJ2-2 and V is TRBV5-4; 13 bases agree with TRBD2. V shed 1 base and J 6 bases; nucleotides not matched to a gene: 6. From germline, CDR1 is SGHNT and CDR2 YYREEE (reference sequence). The CDR3 spans 17 residues.

Concerning this clone: The sample holds other DNA sequences that translate to the same CDR3. J is TRBJ2-1 and V is TRBV5-1, with 11 bases aligning to TRBD2. The junction had 1 base not matched to a gene; V was cut back by 5 bases and J by 3 bases. This CDR3 spans 14 amino acids. Germline V gene sequence: CDR1 SGHRS, CDR2 YFSETQ. DNA for the CDR3: TGCGCCAGCAGGACTAGCGGGGACTACAATGAGCAGTTCTTC. This codes for CASRTSGDYNEQFF.

The chain recombines TRBV28 with TRBJ1-4; TRBD1 matches at 8 bases. CDR3 length: 15 amino acids. Per germline, CDR1 MDHEN and CDR2 SYDVKM. Unmatched junction bases numbered 8, after V lost 5 bases and J lost 6 bases. CDR3 amino acids: CASSPIRGRDEKLFF. The CDR3 region has the DNA TGTGCCAGCAGTCCTATCAGGGGGCGGGATGAAAAACTGTTTTTT.

Details on this clone: The same CDR3 also results from other DNA sequences found in this sample. This rearrangement joins TRBV28 to TRBJ2-5; 9 positions match TRBD1. V was pared by 4 bases and J by 2 bases, with 2 bases of the junction left unmatched. From germline, CDR1 is MDHEN and CDR2 SYDVKM. The CDR3 consists of 14 residues. The chain's CDR3 is CASSSDRGQETQYF. In DNA, the CDR3 is TGTGCCAGCAGTTCCGACAGGGGGCAAGAGACCCAGTACTTC. Full variable domain (remainder filled in from reference TRBV28 and TRBJ2-5): DVKVTQSSRYLVKRTGEKVFLECVQDMDHENMFWYRQDPGLGLRLIYFSYDVKMKEKGDIPEGYSVSREKKERFSLILESASTNQTSMYLCASSSDRGQETQYFGPGTRLLVL.

This clone was observed a single time. The chain has TRBV6-5 and TRBJ1-3; no clear D gene. The germline gives CDR1 MNHEY, CDR2 SVGAGI. The CDR3 loop spans 13 amino acids. The V end was cut by 0 bases, the J end by 4 bases, with 4 bases between. CDR3 coding DNA: TGTGCCAGCAGTTACTCTGTCGGAAACACCATATATTTT. This translates into CASSYSVGNTIYF.

V is TRBV7-8 and J is TRBJ2-5; TRBD1 matches at 11 bases. From germline, CDR1 is SGHVS and CDR2 FQNEAQ. There are 15 residues in the CDR3. V shed 6 bases and J 4 bases; nucleotides not matched to a gene: 7. The CDR3 coding sequence is TGTGCCAGCAGTATGGACAGGGGGCAGGGAGAGACCCAGTACTTC. This sequence encodes CASSMDRGQGETQYF.

This clone was seen once. The rearrangement uses TRBV5-1 and TRBJ2-1; 11 bases align to TRBD2. The CDR3 length is 17 residues. Germline assignment: CDR1 SGHRS and CDR2 YFSETQ. Losses at the gene ends were 4 bases for V and 9 bases for J; bases not matched to a gene: 15. The CDR3 is CASSLLAGTSGWSEQFF. CDR3 in DNA: TGCGCCAGCAGCCTCCTAGCCGGGACTAGCGGCTGGAGTGAGCAGTTCTTC.

This chain uses TRBV29-1 with TRBJ1-3; the match to TRBD1 covers 8 bases. The CDR3 totals 14 residues. J gave up 4 bases and V 3 bases, and 5 bases lay outside the gene matches. CDR1 and CDR2 (germline): SQVTM, ANQGSEA. CDR3 loop: CSVDRTGQGNTIYF. For the CDR3, the DNA is TGCAGCGTTGATCGGACAGGGCAGGGAAACACCATATATTTT. Variable domain in full (rest from reference TRBV29-1 and TRBJ1-3): SAVISQKPSRDICQRGTSLTIQCQVDSQVTMMFWYRQQPGQSLTLIATANQGSEATYESGFVIDKFPISRPNLTFSTLTVSNMSPEDSSIYLCSVDRTGQGNTIYFGEGSWLTVV.